These T cell receptor beta chains were read from a single sample in a study of T cells in Graves' hyperthyroidism and ophthalmopathy. TCRdb passed the multiplex PCR reads through MiXCR, listing each CDR3 protein once. The sample contains hundreds of thousands of distinct CDR3 sequences, 35% of which appear only once. What was sequenced was blood. Receptor source: a woman aged 40 to 50 with Graves' hyperthyroidism. Both conserved end residues are part of each CDR3. The order of the fields is clone size, V gene, D gene, J gene, CDR3 protein, CDR3 DNA. A D gene is named only where the DNA matches it firmly. Clone size is not always given. Where it is, it says once, few, many or a class for expanded clones.

clone size: .; V gene: TRBV29-1; D gene: TRBD2; J gene: TRBJ2-2; CDR3 protein: CSVGLAGTVTGELFF; CDR3 DNA: TGCAGCGTGGGACTAGCGGGGACGGTCACCGGGGAGCTGTTTTTT
clone size: many; V gene: TRBV29-1; D gene: TRBD1; J gene: TRBJ1-1; CDR3 protein: CSVNRGGTEAFF; CDR3 DNA: TGCAGCGTCAACAGGGGGGGGACTGAAGCTTTCTTT
clone size: many; V gene: TRBV6-2/TRBV6-3; D gene: TRBD1; J gene: TRBJ1-2; CDR3 protein: CASSWTGKDGYTF; CDR3 DNA: TGTGCCAGCAGTTGGACAGGGAAAGATGGCTACACCTTC
clone size: .; V gene: TRBV4-1; D gene: TRBD1; J gene: TRBJ1-2; CDR3 protein: CASSQALTGDHGYTF; CDR3 DNA: TGCGCCAGCAGCCAAGCTTTGACAGGGGATCATGGCTACACCTTC
clone size: .; V gene: TRBV20-1; D gene: TRBD2; J gene: TRBJ2-1; CDR3 protein: CSASPPGGRGHEQFF; CDR3 DNA: TGCAGTGCTAGCCCCCCAGGCGGGAGGGGTCATGAGCAGTTCTTC
clone size: .; V gene: TRBV7-2; D gene: .; J gene: TRBJ2-7; CDR3 protein: CASSPRGTPYEQYF; CDR3 DNA: TGTGCCAGCAGCCCCCGGGGGACCCCCTACGAGCAGTACTTC
clone size: .; V gene: TRBV29-1; D gene: TRBD2; J gene: TRBJ2-7; CDR3 protein: CSVRTSGDYEQYF; CDR3 DNA: TGCAGCGTTCGGACTAGCGGGGACTACGAGCAGTACTTC
clone size: many; V gene: TRBV29-1; D gene: .; J gene: TRBJ1-1; CDR3 protein: CSVTAGLNTEAFF; CDR3 DNA: TGCAGCGTTACAGCCGGGTTAAACACTGAAGCTTTCTTT
clone size: many; V gene: TRBV20-1; D gene: .; J gene: TRBJ1-1; CDR3 protein: CSARSLPQGEAFF; CDR3 DNA: TGCAGTGCTAGGTCACTCCCTCAAGGGGAAGCTTTCTTT
clone size: .; V gene: TRBV5-6; D gene: .; J gene: TRBJ2-2; CDR3 protein: CASSSLRWGATTGELFF; CDR3 DNA: TGTGCCAGCAGCTCCCTGCGGTGGGGGGCGACTACCGGGGAGCTGTTTTTT
clone size: .; V gene: TRBV10-3; D gene: .; J gene: TRBJ1-1; CDR3 protein: CAISGEAFF; CDR3 DNA: TGTGCCATCAGTGGAGAAGCTTTCTTT
clone size: .; V gene: TRBV29-1; D gene: .; J gene: TRBJ1-1; CDR3 protein: CSVAQGMNTEAFF; CDR3 DNA: TGCAGCGTTGCACAGGGAATGAACACTGAAGCTTTCTTT
clone size: .; V gene: TRBV30; D gene: .; J gene: TRBJ2-5; CDR3 protein: CAWSVNGIGETQYF; CDR3 DNA: TGTGCCTGGAGTGTAAACGGAATTGGGGAGACCCAGTACTTC
clone size: few; V gene: TRBV7-2; D gene: TRBD1; J gene: TRBJ1-2; CDR3 protein: CASSLARDRIYGYTF; CDR3 DNA: TGTGCCAGCAGCTTAGCCCGGGACAGAATCTATGGCTACACCTTC
clone size: many; V gene: TRBV7-9; D gene: .; J gene: TRBJ1-2; CDR3 protein: CASSLPLGTSYGYTF; CDR3 DNA: TGTGCCAGCAGCTTACCGTTAGGGACATCCTATGGCTACACCTTC
clone size: few; V gene: TRBV12-3/TRBV12-4; D gene: TRBD1; J gene: TRBJ1-3; CDR3 protein: CASSDRGQGAGNTIYF; CDR3 DNA: TGTGCCAGCAGCGATCGTGGACAGGGAGCTGGAAACACCATATATTTT
clone size: few; V gene: TRBV12-3/TRBV12-4; D gene: .; J gene: TRBJ2-2; CDR3 protein: CASTPRSNTGELFF; CDR3 DNA: TGTGCCAGCACCCCAAGGTCGAACACCGGGGAGCTGTTTTTT
clone size: few; V gene: TRBV7-8; D gene: .; J gene: TRBJ1-6; CDR3 protein: CASSFGVQSSYNSPLHF; CDR3 DNA: TGTGCCAGCAGCTTTGGGGTCCAGAGCTCCTATAATTCACCCCTCCACTTT
clone size: .; V gene: TRBV2; D gene: .; J gene: TRBJ1-5; CDR3 protein: CASSQAAVSNQPQHF; CDR3 DNA: TGTGCCAGCAGCCAAGCAGCCGTTAGCAATCAGCCCCAGCATTTT
clone size: .; V gene: TRBV29-1; D gene: .; J gene: TRBJ1-2; CDR3 protein: CSASDRNYGYTF; CDR3 DNA: TGCAGCGCCTCTGACAGGAACTATGGCTACACCTTC
clone size: .; V gene: TRBV9; D gene: .; J gene: TRBJ1-1; CDR3 protein: CASSVEGTMNTEAFF; CDR3 DNA: TGTGCCAGCAGCGTAGAAGGGACCATGAACACTGAAGCTTTCTTT
clone size: many; V gene: TRBV7-9; D gene: .; J gene: TRBJ2-7; CDR3 protein: CASSLAVGRSYEQYF; CDR3 DNA: TGTGCCAGCAGCTTAGCGGTTGGCAGATCCTACGAGCAGTACTTC